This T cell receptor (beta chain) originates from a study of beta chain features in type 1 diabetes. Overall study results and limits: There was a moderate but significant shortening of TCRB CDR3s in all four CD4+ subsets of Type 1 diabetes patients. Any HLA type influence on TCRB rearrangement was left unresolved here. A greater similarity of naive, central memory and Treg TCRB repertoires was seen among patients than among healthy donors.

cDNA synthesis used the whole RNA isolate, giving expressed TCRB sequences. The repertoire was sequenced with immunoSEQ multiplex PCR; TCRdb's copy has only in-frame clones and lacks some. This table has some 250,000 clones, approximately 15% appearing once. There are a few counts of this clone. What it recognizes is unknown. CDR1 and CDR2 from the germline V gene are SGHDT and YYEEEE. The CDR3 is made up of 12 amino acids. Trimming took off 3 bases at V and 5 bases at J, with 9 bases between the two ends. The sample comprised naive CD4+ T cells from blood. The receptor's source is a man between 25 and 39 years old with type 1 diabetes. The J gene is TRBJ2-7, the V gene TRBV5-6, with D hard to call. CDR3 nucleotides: TGTGCCAGCAGCTCTGAGTACCACGAGCAGTACTTC. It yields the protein CASSSEYHEQYF.